The sample holds one count of the clone carrying this TCR beta chain. This specimen comes from a study of blood T cell repertoires in COVID-19. Only in-frame clones appear in the TCRdb table, and some are missing; sequencing was by immunoSEQ multiplex PCR. This sample carries fewer than 75,000 clones, approximately 87% of them seen once, and the ten largest clones take approximately 8.3%. Deletions cut 5 bases from V and 1 base from J, with 12 bases between. The length of the CDR3 is 15 residues. Germline V gives CDR1 MDHEN, CDR2 SYDVKM. J is TRBJ2-1 and V is TRBV28; D is unresolved. The receptor was derived from a man aged 50 or older with active COVID-19. What was sequenced was peripheral blood. The CDR3 region is CASSPPWPSYNEQFF. The CDR3 coding sequence is TGTGCCAGCAGTCCTCCTTGGCCTTCCTACAATGAGCAGTTCTTC.